Listed here are 8 T cell receptor beta chains from one sample, sequenced in a study of molecular identifiers for immune sequencing clone quantification. Using its own MiXCR run on the PCR reads, TCRdb lists one record per CDR3 protein. This table holds nearly 650,000 distinct CDR3 sequences, 25% found once. Sequenced material: naive CD8+ T cells from blood, with Jurkat cell RNA spiked in. Indicated subset: FACS-sorted CD8+CD4-CCR7+CD45RA+ naive T cells. The receptors here all came from a human donor in good health. Some libraries in this study had Jurkat cell RNA spiked in.

This clonotype was counted at least ten times. The J gene is TRBJ2-3, the V gene TRBV2, with D hard to call. Deletions cut 6 bases from V and 3 bases from J, with 10 bases between. This CDR3 comprises 13 residues. Germline V gene lookup returns CDR1 SNHLY and CDR2 FYNNEI. The CDR3 protein is CASSGAGTDTQYF. For the CDR3, the DNA is TGTGCCAGCAGCGGAGCCGGGACAGATACGCAGTATTTT.

V and J are TRBV30 and TRBJ2-5, with a weak D call TRBD1 (6 bases). Germline values: CDR1 GTSNPN, CDR2 SVGIG (reference sequence). V gave up 2 bases and J gave up 5 bases, with 12 bases separating them. This CDR3 region has 13 residues. This CDR3 reads CAWSPRGSETQYF. The CDR3 DNA is TGTGCCTGGAGTCCCAGGGGTTCTGAGACCCAGTACTTC.

The rearrangement joins TRBV2 to TRBJ1-3; no reliable D call. This CDR3 comprises 18 residues. Germline V gene lookup returns CDR1 SNHLY and CDR2 FYNNEI. V lost 4 bases to trimming and J lost 0 bases, with 19 bases between them. The chain's CDR3 is CASSVGLTLDSSGNTIYF. In nucleotides, the CDR3 is TGTGCCAGCAGTGTTGGGCTAACCCTTGACTCCTCTGGAAACACCATATATTTT.

On this clonotype itself: A much larger clone differs by one base, so this may be a read error. This sequence joins TRBV9 and TRBJ2-2; TRBD2 matches 11 bases. The CDR3 sequence is 16 residues long. The germline gives CDR1 SGDLS, CDR2 YYNGEE. The CDR3 DNA follows: TGTGCCACCAGCGTAGAGACTAGCGGGAAGGCCGGGGAGCTGTTTTTT. This encodes CATSVETSGKAGELFF.

This clonotype was found once. A much more abundant neighbour one base away suggests this may be a read error. CDR3 region: CASSSNAGTGLNTVAFF. CDR3 bases: TGTGCCAGCAGCTCGAATGCGGGGACAGGCTTGAACACTGTAGCTTTCTTT. The chain joins TRBV5-3 to TRBJ1-1; 8 bases map to TRBD1. TRBV5-3 belongs to the ORF category, with a function that is uncertain. This CDR3 region has 17 residues.

V and J are TRBV4-3 and TRBJ2-7; D is undetermined. The CDR3 is made up of 15 amino acids. V dropped 0 bases and J dropped 3 bases, with 12 bases sitting between them. Germline V gene lookup returns CDR1 LGHNA and CDR2 YSLEER. The chain's CDR3 is CASSQEATQIYEQYF. In nucleotides, the CDR3 is TGCGCCAGCAGCCAAGAGGCGACCCAAATCTACGAGCAGTACTTC.

This clonotype was observed a handful of times. The J gene is TRBJ2-7, the V gene TRBV4-3; 11 positions match TRBD2. With V trimmed by 4 bases and J by 6 bases, 5 bases remained unmatched. Germline assignment: CDR1 LGHNA and CDR2 YSLEER. This CDR3 comprises 14 residues. The CDR3 spells CASSRTTSGIEQYF. CDR3 nucleotide sequence: TGCGCCAGCAGCCGTACGACTAGCGGGATCGAGCAGTACTTC.

In regard to this clonotype: The junction shows a germline mismatch at one end, possibly a read error. The chain employs TRBV27 and TRBJ1-3, with D possibly TRBD1 on 6 matching bases. CDR1 is MNHEY, CDR2 SMNVEV, per germline (reference sequence). This CDR3 comprises 15 residues. The CDR3 DNA reads TGTGCCGGCAGCTCGACAGGCAACCCTGGAAACACCATATATTTT. Translating it yields CAGSSTGNPGNTIYF.